What follows are 5 T cell receptor beta chains derived from one specimen sequenced in a study of blood T cell repertoires in COVID-19. Libraries were prepared by immunoSEQ multiplex PCR; TCRdb keeps only in-frame clonotypes and omits some of them. The table has around 340,000 clones, less than 90% seen once. The specimen sequenced was peripheral blood. These receptors originate from a woman aged 55-70 years with COVID-19, enrolled during active disease.

The chain uses TRBV30 and TRBJ1-2; 7 bases are a match to TRBD1. This CDR3 contains 13 residues. The V segment lost 0 bases and the J segment 6 bases; nucleotides outside the gene matches: 4. Germline-derived CDR1 and CDR2 are GTSNPN and SVGIG (reference sequence). CDR3 sequence: CAWSVEGADGYTF. CDR3 bases: TGTGCCTGGAGTGTAGAGGGGGCGGATGGCTACACCTTC.

The V gene is TRBV7-9, the J gene TRBJ1-2; 9 bases agree with TRBD1. CDR1 and CDR2 from the germline V gene are SEHNR and FQNEAQ (reference sequence). Trimming took 5 bases from V and 4 from J; bases not matched to a gene: 8. CDR3 length equals 15 residues. The CDR3 sequence is CASSPWTGVGYGYTF. As DNA, the CDR3 is TGTGCCAGCAGCCCCTGGACAGGGGTTGGCTATGGCTACACCTTC.

The genes are TRBV6-1 and TRBJ2-3, with a tentative D call TRBD2 (6 bases). Germline V gives CDR1 MNHNS, CDR2 SASEGT. This CDR3 is 14 amino acids long. The V gene lost 3 bases and the J gene lost 6 bases, with 13 bases spanning the gap. CDR3 DNA: TGTGCCAGCAGTGACCAACTAGCTTGGGATACGCAGTATTTT. Amino acid sequence: CASSDQLAWDTQYF.

The chain recombines TRBV20-1 with TRBJ1-2; D gene uncertain. Germline loops: CDR1 DFQATT, CDR2 SNEGSKA (reference sequence). V lost 7 bases and J lost 4, with 10 bases in between. The CDR3 is 11 residues long. The CDR3 DNA follows: TGCAGTGTCGTCGAGCTCTATGGCTACACCTTC. This codes for CSVVELYGYTF.

This chain links TRBV9 with TRBJ2-1, with D perhaps matching TRBD2 (6 bases). V lost 2 bases and J 0 bases, leaving 21 bases between the germline ends. The CDR3 is 19 amino acids. CDR1 is SGDLS and CDR2 is YYNGEE in the germline V gene. The CDR3 reads CASSVGDFVMVGSYNEQFF. CDR3 DNA sequence: TGTGCCAGCAGCGTGGGGGACTTCGTGATGGTAGGCTCCTACAATGAGCAGTTCTTC.